This paragraph reports one TCR beta chain. TCRdb reanalyzed the 5' RACE reads, giving one entry per CDR3 protein sequence and no DNA. This table holds about 370,000 distinct CDR3 sequences. This sample is part of a study of T cells expressing NK-cell markers. CDR1 and CDR2 from the germline V gene are LGHNT and FRNRAP. The CDR3 consists of 14 residues. This sequence joins TRBV12-5 and TRBJ2-1; no DNA is available, so the TRBD1 call from TCRdb remains unchecked. The TCR was taken from a woman aged 50 to 65 in good health. The sequenced material came from blood T cells: a sorted CD56 or NKG2C T cell subset, CD4+ or CD8+ T cells, or bulk PBMC T cells (not recorded which). The CDR3 loop reads CATRGPGAYNEQFF.